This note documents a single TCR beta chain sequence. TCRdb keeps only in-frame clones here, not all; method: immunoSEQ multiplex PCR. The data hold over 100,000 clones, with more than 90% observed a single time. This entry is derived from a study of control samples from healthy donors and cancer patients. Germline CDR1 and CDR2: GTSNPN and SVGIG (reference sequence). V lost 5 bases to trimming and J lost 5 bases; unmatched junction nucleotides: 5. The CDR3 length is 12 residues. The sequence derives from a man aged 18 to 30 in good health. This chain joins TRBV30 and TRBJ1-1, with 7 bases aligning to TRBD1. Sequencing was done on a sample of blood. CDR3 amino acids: CAWDTGDTEAFF. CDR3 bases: TGTGCCTGGGATACAGGGGATACTGAAGCTTTCTTT.